This TCR beta chain came from a study of T cell responses to AZD1222 COVID-19 vaccine. Comments on this clone: Its antigen remains unknown.

The junction had 8 bases not matched to a gene; V was cut back by 3 bases and J by 5 bases. The CDR3 consists of 15 residues. CDR1 and CDR2 (germline): MNHNY, SVGAGI (reference sequence). Study-level points and caveats: Without day 14 samples, only post-peak T cell repertoires were studied. Most donors were white British and more were female, and clonal diversity was possibly underestimated. Once two AZD1222 doses were given, Spike-specific TCR breadth and depth went up. Nearly half of spike-specific TCRs reportedly target unmutated variant regions.

TCRdb's table, derived via immunoSEQ multiplex PCR, lists solely in-frame clones and lacks some. The sample carries 95,000 to 110,000 clones, 87% recorded once. This clonotype originated in an adult who received the AZD1222 COVID-19 vaccine. This chain links TRBV6-6 with TRBJ2-5; 8 bases map to TRBD1. The sequences come from peripheral blood, collected 28 days after the second AZD1222 dose. This CDR3 is CASSYTRTGKETQYF. Written as DNA, the CDR3 is TGTGCCAGCAGTTATACCCGGACAGGGAAGGAGACCCAGTACTTC.